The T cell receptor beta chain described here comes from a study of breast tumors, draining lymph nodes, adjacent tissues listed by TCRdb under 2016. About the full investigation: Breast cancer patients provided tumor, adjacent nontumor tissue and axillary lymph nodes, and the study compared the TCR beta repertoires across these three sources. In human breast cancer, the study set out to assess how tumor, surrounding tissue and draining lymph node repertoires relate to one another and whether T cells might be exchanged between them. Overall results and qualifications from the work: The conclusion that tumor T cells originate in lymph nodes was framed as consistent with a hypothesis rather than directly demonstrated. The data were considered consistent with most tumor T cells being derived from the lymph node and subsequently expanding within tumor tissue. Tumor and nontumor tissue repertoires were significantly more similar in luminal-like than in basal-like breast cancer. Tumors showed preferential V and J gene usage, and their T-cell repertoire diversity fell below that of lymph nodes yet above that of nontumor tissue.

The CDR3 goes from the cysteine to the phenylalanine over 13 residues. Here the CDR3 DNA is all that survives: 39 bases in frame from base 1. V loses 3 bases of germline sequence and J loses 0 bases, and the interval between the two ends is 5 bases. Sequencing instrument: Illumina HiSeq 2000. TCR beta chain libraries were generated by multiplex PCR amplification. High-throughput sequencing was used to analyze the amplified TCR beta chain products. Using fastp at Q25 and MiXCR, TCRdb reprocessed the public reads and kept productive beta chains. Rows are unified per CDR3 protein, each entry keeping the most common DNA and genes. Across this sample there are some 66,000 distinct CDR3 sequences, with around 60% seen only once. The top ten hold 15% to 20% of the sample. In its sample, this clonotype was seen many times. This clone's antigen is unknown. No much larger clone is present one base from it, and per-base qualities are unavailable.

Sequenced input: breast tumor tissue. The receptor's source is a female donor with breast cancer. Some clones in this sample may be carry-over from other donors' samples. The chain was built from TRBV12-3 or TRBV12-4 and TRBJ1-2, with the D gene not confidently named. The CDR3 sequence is CASSFPPNYGYTF. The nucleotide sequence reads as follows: TGTGCCAGCAGTTTCCCACCTAACTATGGCTACACCTTC.